One and the same sample provided the 11 T cell receptor beta chains below, sequenced in a study of blood T cell repertoires in COVID-19. Sequenced by immunoSEQ multiplex PCR; TCRdb stores in-frame clones only, minus some. The repertoire consists of 110,000 or so clones, with 75% to 85% occurring once and the leading ten covering roughly 7.9%. The sequencing sample was made of peripheral blood. Receptors originate from an elderly woman with active or convalescent COVID-19.

This clone was observed at least ten times. The chain uses TRBV7-2 and TRBJ1-6; D gene unclear. The V gene's germline CDR1 is SGHTA and CDR2 FQGNSA. V was clipped by 7 bases and J by 9 bases, with 13 bases between them. The CDR3 is made up of 13 amino acids. CDR3 protein: CASTIQGSSPLHF. DNA for the CDR3: TGTGCCAGCACCATACAAGGGAGTTCACCCCTCCACTTT.

The chain is built from TRBV5-4 and TRBJ2-1; 7 bases are shared with TRBD1. Germline values: CDR1 SGHNT, CDR2 YYREEE (reference sequence). V trimming: 2 bases; J trimming: 6 bases; junction bases outside the gene matches: 2. The CDR3 length is 13 residues. CDR3 DNA sequence: TGTGCCAGCAGCTTCGCAGGGGGCAATGAGCAGTTCTTC. This encodes CASSFAGGNEQFF.

The rearrangement joins TRBV7-8 to TRBJ1-1, with a weak D call TRBD1 (5 bases). Trimming stripped 1 base from V and 3 bases from J, with 15 bases between. Per the germline V gene, CDR1 is SGHVS and CDR2 is FQNEAQ. The CDR3 totals 16 residues. In DNA, the CDR3 is TGTGCCAGCAGCTTAGACCTTTACAGGTCCCACACTGAAGCTTTCTTT. The encoded protein is CASSLDLYRSHTEAFF.

The sample holds one count of this clone. The chain recombines TRBV2 with TRBJ1-6; maybe TRBD1 (6 bases). The CDR3 length is 14 residues. V was shortened by 8 bases and J by 10 bases, with 18 bases between the two germline ends. Germline V gene data show CDR1 as SNHLY and CDR2 as FYNNEI. This CDR3 is CASGDTGNGSPLHF. The DNA of the CDR3 is TGTGCCAGCGGGGACACAGGGAATGGGTCACCCCTCCACTTT.

V is TRBV7-6 and J is TRBJ2-3; D not certain. The CDR3 has 11 residues. Per germline, CDR1 SGHVS and CDR2 FNYEAQ. Trimming removed 4 bases from V and 8 bases from J, with 7 bases in between. The chain's CDR3 is CASSSGFTQYF. In nucleotides, the CDR3 is TGTGCCAGCAGCTCAGGATTTACGCAGTATTTT.

This chain connects TRBV6-1 to TRBJ1-2, with D possibly matching TRBD1 (6 bases). In germline, CDR1 is MNHNS, CDR2 SASEGT. This CDR3 has 16 amino acids. The germline V and J ends were trimmed by 1 base and 10 bases, with 22 bases remaining between them. The CDR3 nucleotides are TGTGCCAGCAGTGAAGATCCTTACAGGGTATACTACGACTACACCTTC. Protein: CASSEDPYRVYYDYTF.

The V and J genes are TRBV11-2 and TRBJ1-1; unclear D gene. Trimming took 3 bases from V and 0 from J, leaving 23 bases between them. This CDR3 region has 19 residues. CDR1 SGHAT and CDR2 FQNNGV come from the germline V gene. For the CDR3, the DNA is TGTGCCAGCAGCTTTTTCCACAAGGTCCGGCAGCGCATGAACACTGAAGCTTTCTTT. This gives the protein CASSFFHKVRQRMNTEAFF.

V gene TRBV30 combines with J gene TRBJ1-6; D gene uncertain. V was shortened by 1 base and J by 9 bases, with 7 bases between the two germline ends. The CDR3 has 12 residues. CDR1 GTSNPN and CDR2 SVGIG come from the germline V gene (reference sequence). This CDR3 reads CAWSDLRSPLHF. The CDR3, as DNA: TGTGCCTGGAGTGATTTGCGTTCACCCCTCCACTTT. The variable domain in full, with the rest retrieved from reference TRBV30 and TRBJ1-6, is SQTIHQWPATLVQPVGSPLSLECTVEGTSNPNLYWYRQAAGRGLQLLFYSVGIGQISSEVPQNLSASRPQDRQFILSSKKLLLSDSGFYLCAWSDLRSPLHFGNGTRLTVT.

This rearrangement joins TRBV7-8 to TRBJ2-7, with D possibly matching TRBD1 (5 bases). The CDR3 covers 15 residues. Germline V CDR1 and CDR2: SGHVS, FQNEAQ. Trimming removed 2 bases at V and 2 bases at J, with 13 bases between. The CDR3 DNA follows: TGTGCCAGCAGCTTATCCTCAGGGCTCACCTACGAGCAGTACTTC. Its protein product is CASSLSSGLTYEQYF. The whole variable domain, remainder taken from reference TRBV7-8 and TRBJ2-7, is GAGVSQSPRYKVAKRGQDVALRCDPISGHVSLFWYQQALGQGPEFLTYFQNEAQLDKSGLPSDRFFAERPEGSVSTLKIQRTQQEDSAVYLCASSLSSGLTYEQYFGPGTRLTVT.

V gene TRBV18 combines with J gene TRBJ2-1; tentatively, D is TRBD2 (7 bases). The length of the CDR3 is 17 residues. Germline CDR1 KGHSH, CDR2 LQKENI. The V end lost 3 bases, the J end lost 1 base, and 16 bases lay between the germline ends. Here the CDR3 reads CASSPSWTRGSYNEQFF. The CDR3 region has the DNA TGTGCCAGCTCACCCAGTTGGACTAGGGGGTCCTACAATGAGCAGTTCTTC.

This chain links TRBV14 with TRBJ1-2; TRBD1 matches 7 bases. Losses at the gene ends were 4 bases for V and 5 bases for J; bases not matched to a gene: 7. Germline values: CDR1 SGHDN, CDR2 FVKESK. The CDR3 is 14 residues long. CDR3 protein: CASSRLGGTYGYTF. CDR3 sequence (DNA): TGTGCCAGCAGCCGGTTAGGGGGCACGTATGGCTACACCTTC.